The 24 T cell receptor beta chains below were found in one sample sequenced in a study of blood T cells in healthy people across ages. It was with a sample-barcoded 5' primer and a J-beta primer mix that a second PCR of about 6 to 12 cycles was run. Each CDR3 protein gets one entry after TCRdb re-called the 5' RACE reads with MiXCR. Of about 1.6 million distinct CDR3 sequences listed, almost 35% are singletons. Sequencing was done on a sample of blood. The receptors come from a woman in her twenties or thirties in good health.

The chain carries TRBV7-9 and TRBJ2-1, with 7 positions matching TRBD2. After removal of 5 bases from V and 6 bases from J, the junction contained 7 bases not matched to a gene. CDR3 length: 14 residues. CDR1 is SEHNR, CDR2 FQNEAQ, per germline (reference sequence). The DNA of the CDR3 is TGTGCCAGCAGCAGAGCGGGATCGCGCAATGAGCAGTTCTTC. Residues: CASSRAGSRNEQFF.

This clonotype was seen repeatedly, ten times or more. This chain joins TRBV12-3 or TRBV12-4 and TRBJ1-2; TRBD1 aligns across 7 bases. V lost 8 bases and J lost 6; bases outside the gene matches: 6. The CDR3 is 12 amino acids. As DNA, the CDR3 is TGTGCCAGCTTAACAGGGGTCGATGGCTACACCTTC. Amino acids: CASLTGVDGYTF.

This clonotype has more than one count but fewer than ten. This rearrangement joins TRBV7-2 to TRBJ2-1; 12 nucleotides match TRBD2. After removal of 2 bases from V and 7 bases from J, the junction contained 15 bases not matched to a gene. Germline values: CDR1 SGHTA, CDR2 FQGNSA. The CDR3 spans 19 residues. This CDR3 reads CASSLLYRGTSGSVNEQFF. The CDR3 region has the DNA TGTGCCAGCAGCTTATTGTATCGAGGGACTAGCGGGTCAGTAAATGAGCAGTTCTTC.

This clonotype was observed a few times. The CDR3 sequence: CASRVGTSGRYEQYF. The CDR3 DNA sequence: TGTGCCAGCAGGGTCGGGACTAGCGGGAGGTACGAGCAGTACTTC. The chain employs TRBV6-5 and TRBJ2-7; TRBD2 aligns across 15 bases. The CDR3 loop spans 15 amino acids. Trimming took 6 bases from V and 4 from J; bases not matched to a gene: 4. The germline CDR1 and CDR2 sequences are MNHEY and SVGAGI.

CDR3 in DNA: TGTGCCAGCAGTAAAGGCAGGGGGCTTGGGGCCAACGTCCTGACTTTC. Residues: CASSKGRGLGANVLTF. J is TRBJ2-6 and V is TRBV6-2 or TRBV6-3; 8 bases fit TRBD1. With V trimmed by 5 bases and J by 3 bases, 6 bases remained unmatched. There are 16 residues in the CDR3. Germline CDR1 and CDR2: MNHEY and SVGEGT.

J is TRBJ2-3 and V is TRBV29-1, with D unclear. Per the germline V gene, CDR1 is SQVTM and CDR2 is ANQGSEA. CDR3 size: 13 residues. V was cut by 5 bases and J by 0 bases, with 9 bases left in between. In DNA form, the CDR3 reads TGCAGCGTTCTTCAAGAGAGCACAGATACGCAGTATTTT. Translated: CSVLQESTDTQYF.

This clonotype has at least ten counts. The V call is TRBV11-2, the J call TRBJ1-5; unclear D gene. The V gene lost 3 bases and the J gene lost 5 bases, with 8 bases spanning the gap. The CDR3 is made up of 13 amino acids. Germline CDR1 is SGHAT and CDR2 is FQNNGV. The CDR3 nucleotides are TGTGCCAGCAGCTTCATAGCCGATCAGCCCCAGCATTTT. Translated: CASSFIADQPQHF. The full variable domain, rest sourced from reference TRBV11-2 and TRBJ1-5, is EAGVAQSPRYKIIEKRQSVAFWCNPISGHATLYWYQQILGQGPKLLIQFQNNGVVDDSQLPKDRFSAERLKGVDSTLKIQPAKLEDSAVYLCASSFIADQPQHFGDGTRLSIL.

This clonotype was picked up a small number of times. A read error may be the cause here, since a much bigger clone is one base away. The CDR3 end shows no conserved phenylalanine or tryptophan, and so a read error is likely. The gene calls are TRBV9 and TRBJ2-1; 7 bases fit TRBD1. Trimming took 4 bases from V and 0 from J; bases not matched to a gene: 4. Germline V CDR1 and CDR2: SGDLS, YYNGEE. The CDR3 sequence is 15 residues long. The CDR3 DNA sequence: TGTGCCAGCAGCCCGGGACAGAGCTCCTACAATGAGCAGTTCGTC. This codes for CASSPGQSSYNEQFV.

The chain links TRBV6-1 to TRBJ2-6; weak D call: TRBD2 (6 bases). Trimming shortened V by 0 bases and J by 1 base, and 16 bases separated the two germline ends. From germline, CDR1 is MNHNS and CDR2 SASEGT. There are 19 residues in the CDR3. CDR3 in amino acids: CASSEAGGVYFSGANVLTF. CDR3 coding DNA: TGTGCCAGCAGTGAAGCGGGCGGGGTCTATTTTTCTGGGGCCAACGTCCTGACTTTC.

The chain recombines TRBV4-2 with TRBJ2-5, with 8 bases matching TRBD2. The J segment lost 2 bases and the V segment lost 6 bases, leaving 8 bases of the junction unmatched. Germline loops: CDR1 LGHNA, CDR2 YNFKEQ. CDR3 size: 15 residues. The CDR3 region has the DNA TGTGCCAGCAGTGGGGGACTAGGGAGTCAAGAGACCCAGTACTTC. This sequence encodes CASSGGLGSQETQYF.

The rearrangement links TRBV4-2 to TRBJ2-3; D not certain. Germline V gives CDR1 LGHNA, CDR2 YNFKEQ. The CDR3 is made up of 16 amino acids. Trimming removed 1 base from V and 6 bases from J, with 17 bases in between. The CDR3 nucleotides are TGTGCCAGCAGCCAAGCTACGTTTTGCCCGGAGGATACGCAGTATTTT. Amino acids: CASSQATFCPEDTQYF.

This clonotype turned up a few times. A read error may explain this, as a much larger clone is one base away. This chain connects TRBV7-9 to TRBJ2-1, with D perhaps TRBD1 (6 bases). Per the germline V gene, CDR1 is SEHNR and CDR2 is FQNEAQ (reference sequence). The V end lost 5 bases, the J end lost 4 bases, and 9 bases lay between the germline ends. CDR3 size: 13 residues. CDR3 residues: CASSMDSYNEQFF. CDR3 DNA: TGTGCCAGCAGCATGGACAGTTACAATGAGCAGTTCTTC.

This chain links TRBV20-1 with TRBJ1-5; possible D gene TRBD1, 5 bases. Between the trimmed V and J ends, which lost 5 bases and 3 bases, there was a span of 14 bases. The CDR3 extends over 14 amino acids. Germline CDR1 DFQATT, CDR2 SNEGSKA (reference sequence). CDR3 region: CSAPSRVDNQPQHF. DNA of the CDR3: TGCAGTGCTCCCAGCAGGGTTGACAATCAGCCCCAGCATTTT.

This chain uses TRBV7-3 with TRBJ1-1, with a tentative D call TRBD1 (5 bases). CDR1 and CDR2 from the germline V gene are SGHTA and FQGTGA. V was trimmed by 2 bases and J by 1 base, leaving 8 bases between them. This CDR3 spans 14 amino acids. CDR3 coding DNA: TGTGCCAGCAGCTTAGGGACCCAGAACACTGAAGCTTTCTTT. Amino acid sequence: CASSLGTQNTEAFF.

This sequence joins TRBV27 and TRBJ2-1, with 9 positions matching TRBD2. The last part of the DNA fits TRBJ2-7 better; the J call may be wrong. From germline, CDR1 is MNHEY and CDR2 SMNVEV (reference sequence). This CDR3 is 15 amino acids long. The chain's CDR3 is CASSLDLAGLDEQYF. The CDR3 coding sequence is TGTGCCAGCAGTTTAGATCTAGCGGGACTTGACGAGCAGTACTTC.

The chain recombines TRBV9 with TRBJ2-1; D may be TRBD1 or TRBD2 (6 bases each). The CDR3 runs 16 residues. V shed 4 bases and J shed 11 bases, with 25 bases lying between them. Germline-derived CDR1 and CDR2 are SGDLS and YYNGEE. As DNA, the CDR3 is TGTGCCAGCAGCAAGGGGGGTTATCAGTTTGGGGATAAGCAGTTCTTC. Its protein is CASSKGGYQFGDKQFF.

Points on this clonotype: A junction end diverges from the germline sequence, so it may reflect a read error. This chain joins TRBV4-1 and TRBJ2-3; 8 bases map to TRBD2. The CDR3 consists of 17 residues. Per the germline V gene, CDR1 is MGHRA and CDR2 is YSYEKL. CDR3 in amino acids: CAGSQERRLAGGDTQYF. CDR3 sequence (DNA): TGCGCCGGCAGCCAAGAAAGACGCCTAGCGGGCGGCGATACGCAGTATTTT.

This chain uses TRBV6-1 with TRBJ1-2; unclear D gene. Trimming took 6 bases from V and 4 from J, leaving 15 bases between them. The germline V gene has CDR1 MNHNS and CDR2 SASEGT. The CDR3 is made up of 14 amino acids. This CDR3 is CASRATATGYGYTF. In DNA, the CDR3 is TGTGCCAGCAGGGCAACCGCGACGGGCTATGGCTACACCTTC.

The chain employs TRBV9 and TRBJ1-3; TRBD1 is a possible D gene (5 bases). Germline CDR1 reads SGDLS; CDR2 reads YYNGEE. V lost 5 bases, J lost 0 bases, and 12 bases lay in between. The CDR3 has 15 amino acids. The CDR3 DNA sequence: TGTGCCAGCAGTTCCGGGACCCGCTCTGGAAACACCATATATTTT. Translation gives CASSSGTRSGNTIYF. The whole variable domain, filled in from reference TRBV9 and TRBJ1-3, reads DSGVTQTPKHLITATGQRVTLRCSPRSGDLSVYWYQQSLDQGLQFLIQYYNGEERAKGNILERFSAQQFPDLHSELNLSSLELGDSALYFCASSSGTRSGNTIYFGEGSWLTVV.

This clonotype has at least ten counts. The chain links TRBV20-1 to TRBJ2-3, with 7 positions matching TRBD2. V dropped 0 bases and J dropped 2; count of bases not matched to a gene: 5. The CDR3 extends over 15 amino acids. Looked up from germline, CDR1 is DFQATT and CDR2 is SNEGSKA (reference sequence). The CDR3 region is CSARDPAGYTDTQYF. CDR3 DNA sequence: TGCAGTGCTAGAGATCCAGCGGGGTACACAGATACGCAGTATTTT.

CDR3 DNA sequence: TGTGCCAGCAGCCCCCTGGGACAGGAGGCTTCCTCTGGAAACACCATATATTTT. Translated: CASSPLGQEASSGNTIYF. V is TRBV3-1 and J is TRBJ1-3; 8 bases align to TRBD1. This CDR3 contains 18 residues. V lost 4 bases and J lost 0; bases outside the gene matches: 11. The germline V gene has CDR1 LGHDT and CDR2 YNNKEL (reference sequence). The full variable domain, its missing parts supplied by reference TRBV3-1 and TRBJ1-3, is DTAVSQTPKYLVTQMGNDKSIKCEQNLGHDTMYWYKQDSKKFLKIMFSYNNKELIINETVPNRFSPKSPDKAHLNLHINSLELGDSAVYFCASSPLGQEASSGNTIYFGEGSWLTVV.

The rearrangement links TRBV6-5 to TRBJ2-7; D gene uncertain. The ends were cut back, 2 bases at V and 2 bases at J, with 13 bases in the middle. CDR3 size: 15 residues. CDR1 and CDR2 (germline): MNHEY, SVGAGI. The DNA of the CDR3 is TGTGCCAGCAGTTACGATGGTAGGGCCCCCTACGAGCAGTACTTC. This gives the protein CASSYDGRAPYEQYF.

V usage is TRBV28 and J usage is TRBJ2-3; D is undetermined. Germline CDR1 reads MDHEN; CDR2 reads SYDVKM. Trimming shortened V by 5 bases and J by 7 bases, and 10 bases separated the two germline ends. CDR3 length: 12 residues. CDR3 protein: CASSTRGYTQYF. In DNA, the CDR3 is TGTGCCAGCAGTACACGTGGGTATACGCAGTATTTT.

The V call is TRBV6-6, the J call TRBJ2-7, with 12 bases matching TRBD1. Trimming took 11 bases from V and 5 from J; bases not matched to a gene: 4. Germline lookup yields CDR1 MNHNY and CDR2 SVGAGI (reference sequence). This CDR3 contains 12 residues. The CDR3 sequence is CASGQGAHEQYF. CDR3 nucleotides: TGTGCCTCGGGACAGGGGGCTCACGAGCAGTACTTC.